This paragraph reports one T cell receptor (beta chain). Antigen unknown. The sample comes from a study of human CD8 memory T cell subsets. Overall study findings and caveats: The study sequenced T cell receptor beta chains only.

The CDR3 has 16 residues. The V gene's germline CDR1 is LGHNA and CDR2 YSLEER. Making the TCR beta libraries relied on UMI-labeled 5' RACE. Authors' processing steps: Each TCR beta library had about 3,000 to 18,000 functional CDR3 beta clonotypes. TCRdb processed the 5' RACE reads again and assigns one entry to each CDR3 protein, with no DNA. For this entry, the V and J calls and clone size follow TCRdb and not the study's own pipeline. The sample yields several thousand distinct CDR3 sequences, of which the top ten take up about 33%. This chain connects TRBV4-3 to TRBJ2-2; TCRdb selects TRBD1, and the lack of DNA leaves this call unchecked. This TCR derives from a human donor in good health. Sequences were obtained from CD8+ T cells from PBMCs. The CDR3 loop reads CASSQWTGASTGELFF.